A single TCR beta chain is shown here with its context. Antigen: not known. The data originate from a study of vaccination effects on CD4 cells after COVID-19. CDR1 KGHSH and CDR2 LQKENI come from the germline V gene. The CDR3 sequence is 15 residues long. V dropped 3 bases and J dropped 0 bases, with 10 bases sitting between them. In the ViraFEST assay, antigen-specific CD4+ clonotypes were identified by expansion after peptide-pool stimulation. It was after 10 days of culture that CD4+ T cells were isolated. Prior SARS-CoV-2 infection was absent in the vaccine recipients, as shown by negative nucleocapsid antibodies. Here immunoSEQ multiplex PCR was the method, and the copy in TCRdb shows in-frame clones only, minus some. The sample lists roughly 41,000 clones, about 60% occurring once.

The sample in question was CD4+ T cells from PBMCs cultured with HCoV-OC43 spike peptides, obtained before COVID-19 vaccination. Subset noted: HCoV-OC43 spike overlapping peptide pool stimulation. The J gene is TRBJ2-3, the V gene TRBV18; perhaps D is TRBD1 or TRBD2 (5 bases each). The receptor was derived from a human donor who received a COVID-19 vaccine. The CDR3 loop is CASSPPGRSTDTQYF. The CDR3, as DNA: TGTGCCAGCTCACCTCCGGGACGGAGCACAGATACGCAGTATTTT.